This paragraph covers one T cell receptor (beta chain) sequence. These data are taken from a study of control samples from healthy donors and cancer patients. The method was immunoSEQ multiplex PCR; TCRdb's version includes in-frame clones alone and lacks a portion of them. Altogether 100,000 to 150,000 clones are present, 70% to 90% being singletons, with the ten largest covering 2.9%. CDR3 length: 15 amino acids. The germline V and J ends were trimmed by 5 bases and 4 bases, with 16 bases remaining between them. Germline lookup yields CDR1 MNHEY and CDR2 SVGEGT. The rearrangement uses TRBV6-2 or TRBV6-3 and TRBJ2-3; tentatively, D is TRBD2 (6 bases). Material: blood. This receptor was identified in a man aged 55 to 69 in good health. CDR3 DNA sequence: TGTGCCAGCAGTGCCCCTAGCGCTCGTCCAGATACGCAGTATTTT. Its protein product is CASSAPSARPDTQYF.